One sample yielded the 8 T cell receptor beta chains listed below, sequenced in a study of blood T cell repertoires in COVID-19. Sequencing used immunoSEQ multiplex PCR; TCRdb keeps in-frame clones, though not all of them. This sample has 20,000 to 25,000 clones, with around four fifths found just once. The specimen was peripheral blood. The receptors originated from an elderly man with active or convalescent COVID-19.

The V call is TRBV5-6, the J call TRBJ2-7; TRBD1 agrees at 8 bases. Germline loops: CDR1 SGHDT, CDR2 YYEEEE. The CDR3 consists of 16 residues. The ends lost 4 bases at V and 4 bases at J; junction bases unmatched: 13. CDR3 loop: CASSPTGGPQGYEQYF. Here the CDR3 DNA reads TGTGCCAGCAGCCCCACAGGGGGACCGCAGGGGTACGAGCAGTACTTC.

The J gene is TRBJ1-5, the V gene TRBV7-2; D remains unclear. V lost 7 bases and J 0 bases, leaving 13 bases between the germline ends. CDR1 and CDR2 from the germline V gene are SGHTA and FQGNSA. This CDR3 is 15 amino acids long. CDR3 region: CASTASGYSNQPQHF. The CDR3, as DNA: TGTGCCAGCACCGCCTCGGGGTATAGCAATCAGCCCCAGCATTTT.

V gene TRBV3-1 (or the pseudogene TRBV3-2) combines with J gene TRBJ1-2, with D possibly matching TRBD1 (5 bases). V was clipped by 4 bases and J by 5 bases, with 17 bases between them. Germline-derived CDR1 and CDR2 are LGHDT and YNNKEL (reference sequence). There are 15 residues in the CDR3. As DNA, the CDR3 is TGTGCCAGCAGCCTAGCCCCCGGACAACTTTATGGCTACACCTTC. Translating gives CASSLAPGQLYGYTF.

This clone was detected only once. V is TRBV20-1 and J is TRBJ2-7; TRBD1 matches at 8 bases. V lost 5 bases, J lost 4 bases, and 1 base stayed unmatched. Germline CDR1 and CDR2: DFQATT and SNEGSKA (reference sequence). This CDR3 spans 11 amino acids. Here the CDR3 DNA reads TGCAGTGCTCGACAGGGGTACGAGCAGTACTTC. Encoded protein: CSARQGYEQYF.

This clone was counted a single time. The chain couples TRBV18 to TRBJ1-2; 7 bases agree with TRBD1. Germline assignment: CDR1 KGHSH and CDR2 LQKENI. This CDR3 is built from 15 residues. The V segment lost 3 bases and the J segment 3 bases; nucleotides outside the gene matches: 7. CDR3 DNA: TGTGCCAGCTCACCTATCGACAGGGTAGACTATGGCTACACCTTC. This sequence encodes CASSPIDRVDYGYTF.

The V call is TRBV6-5, the J call TRBJ2-7; 12 bases map to TRBD1. The ends lost 8 bases at V and 4 bases at J; junction bases unmatched: 3. The CDR3 consists of 13 residues. CDR1 and CDR2 from the germline V gene are MNHEY and SVGAGI. CDR3 amino acids: CASRDRGLYEQYF. The CDR3 DNA follows: TGTGCCAGCCGGGACAGGGGGCTTTACGAGCAGTACTTC.

This chain uses TRBV6-6 with TRBJ1-2, with TRBD1 matching 7 bases. V dropped 4 bases and J dropped 7; count of bases not matched to a gene: 9. This CDR3 has 14 amino acids. Germline V gives CDR1 MNHNY, CDR2 SVGAGI (reference sequence). The CDR3 spells CASSSNRGLGGYTF. CDR3 coding DNA: TGTGCCAGCAGTTCAAACAGGGGACTGGGTGGCTACACCTTC.

V and J are TRBV7-2 and TRBJ2-2; TRBD2 matches at 8 bases. CDR1 SGHTA and CDR2 FQGNSA come from the germline V gene. J was trimmed by 3 bases and V by 3 bases; bases with no gene match: 3. CDR3 length: 15 residues. The CDR3 is CASSLGGGYTGELFF. Written as DNA, the CDR3 is TGTGCCAGCAGCTTGGGCGGGGGGTACACCGGGGAGCTGTTTTTT.